A selection of T cell receptor beta chains follows, all from one sample in a study of cytomegalovirus exposure and HLA in healthy donors. Profiled with immunoSEQ multiplex PCR; TCRdb holds only in-frame clones, not every one. Among 220,000 or so clones, more than 65% were seen once, and the ten largest hold less than 2%. The source material was PBMCs. Receptors were obtained from a man aged 50-59 years in good health and CMV-seronegative. The CDR3 runs from the conserved cysteine through the conserved F or W. The order of the fields is CDR3 length, D gene, J gene, V gene, clone size, CDR3 protein, CDR3 DNA. D genes are given only for firm matches. Expanded clones are given a class, and other clones once, few, many or no size at all.

CDR3 length: 15; D gene: TRBD1; J gene: TRBJ2-5; V gene: TRBV5-4; clone size: few; CDR3 protein: CASSRDRGRRETQYF; CDR3 DNA: TGTGCCAGCAGCCGGGACAGGGGGCGGCGAGAGACCCAGTACTTC
CDR3 length: 13; D gene: NA; J gene: TRBJ1-1; V gene: TRBV28; clone size: NA; CDR3 protein: CASSLEVNTEAFF; CDR3 DNA: TGTGCCAGCAGTTTAGAGGTGAACACTGAAGCTTTCTTT
CDR3 length: 17; D gene: TRBD2; J gene: TRBJ2-3; V gene: TRBV10-1; clone size: NA; CDR3 protein: CASCMGLAGLSTDTQYF; CDR3 DNA: TGCGCCAGCTGTATGGGACTAGCGGGGCTTAGCACAGATACGCAGTATTTT
CDR3 length: 14; D gene: TRBD1; J gene: TRBJ1-4; V gene: TRBV6-5; clone size: NA; CDR3 protein: CASSYQGTGEKLFF; CDR3 DNA: TGTGCCAGCAGTTACCAAGGGACAGGGGAAAAACTGTTTTTT
CDR3 length: 14; D gene: NA; J gene: TRBJ1-1; V gene: TRBV5-5; clone size: NA; CDR3 protein: CASSLNSMNTEAFF; CDR3 DNA: TGTGCCAGCAGCTTAAACTCAATGAACACTGAAGCTTTCTTT
CDR3 length: 16; D gene: TRBD2; J gene: TRBJ2-5; V gene: TRBV7-6; clone size: NA; CDR3 protein: CASSATSGGERETQYF; CDR3 DNA: TGTGCCAGCAGCGCTACTAGCGGGGGGGAAAGAGAGACCCAGTACTTC
CDR3 length: 14; D gene: NA; J gene: TRBJ2-2; V gene: TRBV19; clone size: few; CDR3 protein: CASSPGHITGELFF; CDR3 DNA: TGTGCCAGTAGTCCGGGACATATCACCGGGGAGCTGTTTTTT
CDR3 length: 15; D gene: TRBD2; J gene: TRBJ2-1; V gene: TRBV6-4; clone size: NA; CDR3 protein: CASSWVAGGTNEQFF; CDR3 DNA: TGTGCCAGCAGTTGGGTAGCGGGAGGGACAAATGAGCAGTTCTTC
CDR3 length: 15; D gene: TRBD2; J gene: TRBJ2-5; V gene: TRBV5-1; clone size: NA; CDR3 protein: CASSKLAGGSETQYF; CDR3 DNA: TGCGCCAGCAGCAAATTAGCGGGAGGGAGTGAGACCCAGTACTTC
CDR3 length: 16; D gene: TRBD2; J gene: TRBJ2-2; V gene: TRBV5-4; clone size: NA; CDR3 protein: CASSLGLAGNTGELFF; CDR3 DNA: TGTGCCAGCAGCTTGGGGCTAGCGGGGAACACCGGGGAGCTGTTTTTT
CDR3 length: 18; D gene: TRBD2; J gene: TRBJ2-3; V gene: TRBV7-3; clone size: NA; CDR3 protein: CASSLRGLAGGSTDTQYF; CDR3 DNA: TGTGCCAGCAGCCTCAGGGGGCTAGCGGGAGGAAGCACAGATACGCAGTATTTT
CDR3 length: 19; D gene: TRBD2; J gene: TRBJ2-3; V gene: TRBV7-9; clone size: NA; CDR3 protein: CASSLAINVQRGVTDTQYF; CDR3 DNA: TGTGCCAGCAGCTTAGCGATAAATGTGCAGCGGGGGGTCACAGATACGCAGTATTTT
CDR3 length: 13; D gene: NA; J gene: TRBJ2-1; V gene: TRBV28; clone size: NA; CDR3 protein: CALRGSSYNEQFF; CDR3 DNA: TGTGCCTTGAGGGGGAGCTCCTACAATGAGCAGTTCTTC
CDR3 length: 15; D gene: TRBD1; J gene: TRBJ1-1; V gene: TRBV2; clone size: NA; CDR3 protein: CASSEGQRLNTEAFF; CDR3 DNA: TGTGCCAGCAGTGAGGGACAGCGGTTGAACACTGAAGCTTTCTTT
CDR3 length: 16; D gene: TRBD2; J gene: TRBJ2-1; V gene: TRBV6-1; clone size: few; CDR3 protein: CASSELLAGGYNEQFF; CDR3 DNA: TGTGCCAGCAGTGAGCTTCTAGCGGGAGGCTACAATGAGCAGTTCTTC
CDR3 length: 15; D gene: NA; J gene: TRBJ1-1; V gene: TRBV5-1; clone size: NA; CDR3 protein: CASSYNPWANTEAFF; CDR3 DNA: TGCGCCAGCAGCTACAACCCTTGGGCGAACACTGAAGCTTTCTTT
CDR3 length: 16; D gene: NA; J gene: TRBJ2-3; V gene: TRBV7-2; clone size: NA; CDR3 protein: CASSEPLAYGTDTQYF; CDR3 DNA: TGTGCCAGCAGCGAGCCACTAGCTTATGGCACAGATACGCAGTATTTT
CDR3 length: 13; D gene: TRBD1; J gene: TRBJ1-4; V gene: TRBV11-2; clone size: once; CDR3 protein: CASSLTGSEKLFF; CDR3 DNA: TGTGCCAGCAGCTTGACAGGGAGCGAAAAACTGTTTTTT
CDR3 length: 14; D gene: NA; J gene: TRBJ2-7; V gene: TRBV27; clone size: few; CDR3 protein: CASSWSGPSYEQYF; CDR3 DNA: TGTGCCAGTAGTTGGTCAGGGCCCTCCTACGAGCAGTACTTC
CDR3 length: 17; D gene: TRBD1; J gene: TRBJ2-3; V gene: TRBV11-2; clone size: NA; CDR3 protein: CASSQIGGQGIADTQYF; CDR3 DNA: TGTGCCAGCAGCCAAATCGGAGGACAGGGTATCGCAGATACGCAGTATTTT
CDR3 length: 13; D gene: TRBD1; J gene: TRBJ1-1; V gene: TRBV7-3; clone size: NA; CDR3 protein: CASSDRGGTEAFF; CDR3 DNA: TGTGCCAGCAGCGACAGGGGTGGCACTGAAGCTTTCTTT
CDR3 length: 13; D gene: NA; J gene: TRBJ2-7; V gene: TRBV7-2; clone size: NA; CDR3 protein: CASSYLLGYEQYF; CDR3 DNA: TGTGCCAGCAGCTACCTACTAGGATACGAGCAGTACTTC
CDR3 length: 15; D gene: TRBD2; J gene: TRBJ2-1; V gene: TRBV30; clone size: few; CDR3 protein: CAWSRLAGPYNEQFF; CDR3 DNA: TGTGCCTGGAGCCGACTAGCGGGGCCCTACAATGAGCAGTTCTTC